A selection of T cell receptor beta chains follows, all from one sample in a study of cytomegalovirus exposure and HLA in healthy donors. Here immunoSEQ multiplex PCR was the method, and the copy in TCRdb shows in-frame clones only, minus some. The sample contains more than 150,000 clones, about 77% of which appear only once. The specimen was PBMCs. The receptors were sampled from a woman aged 25 to 39 in good health and CMV-seropositive. Each CDR3 is given with its conserved first and last residue. The D gene is left open where the match is weak. The size field is filled for only some rows; it gives once, few, many or a size class.

TRBV5-1	-	TRBD2	TRBJ2-7	CASRQGGHF	TGCGCCAGCAGGCAGGGAGGGCACTTC
TRBV7-9	few	-	TRBJ2-7	CASSLRQVPVYEQYF	TGTGCCAGCAGCTTACGGCAGGTACCAGTATACGAGCAGTACTTC
TRBV7-8	-	TRBD1	TRBJ2-1	CASSKPTRGPRLDNEQFF	TGTGCCAGCAGCAAACCGACCAGGGGGCCGAGACTTGACAATGAGCAGTTCTTC
TRBV5-1	-	-	TRBJ2-7	CASSLDRVSYEQYF	TGCGCCAGCAGCTTGGACAGGGTGTCCTACGAGCAGTACTTC
TRBV6-1	-	-	TRBJ2-5	CASWKAQPAGETQYF	TGTGCCAGCTGGAAGGCTCAACCGGCAGGAGAGACCCAGTACTTC
TRBV6-6	few	TRBD2	TRBJ2-3	CASSWASGGADTQYF	TGTGCCAGCAGTTGGGCTAGCGGGGGTGCAGATACGCAGTATTTT
TRBV12-5	-	-	TRBJ1-1	CASGLAGGRYTEAFF	TGTGCTAGTGGTTTGGCCGGGGGGCGCTACACTGAAGCTTTCTTT
TRBV11-3	-	TRBD2	TRBJ2-1	CASSLLAGVPNEQFF	TGTGCCAGCAGCTTACTAGCGGGGGTTCCCAATGAGCAGTTCTTC
TRBV12-5	-	TRBD1	TRBJ2-3	CASGLRPAGTGASTDTQYF	TGTGCTAGTGGTTTGCGCCCCGCTGGAACAGGGGCATCCACAGATACGCAGTATTTT
TRBV4-3	-	TRBD1	TRBJ2-7	CASSRLGDRAGEQYF	TGCGCCAGCAGCCGACTGGGGGACAGGGCTGGCGAGCAGTACTTC
TRBV19	-	-	TRBJ1-2	CATAPLSGDYGYTF	TGTGCCACTGCACCGTTGTCAGGGGACTATGGCTACACCTTC